This T cell receptor (beta chain) was observed in a study of T cell repertoires in cytomegalovirus infection. Study summary: CMV epitopes in the study were HLA-C-restricted (recently identified) and HLA-B-restricted (well studied). Signatures in public TCR beta sequences pointed to both CMV infection and matching HLA type. Study results and caveats: Summed public TCR beta family frequency identified CMV carriers bearing the relevant HLA. The ex vivo response was dominated by HLA-C-restricted CMV-specific TCR beta clonotypes.

In TCRdb, the reads were re-called with MiXCR into one record per CDR3 protein. The profile covers about half a million distinct CDR3 sequences, with about 42% appearing a single time and 35% to 50% taken by the ten largest. Points on this clonotype: The antigen is undetermined.

Per the germline V gene, CDR1 is MDHEN and CDR2 is SYDVKM. The V end was cut by 6 bases, the J end by 3 bases, with 15 bases between. There are 15 residues in the CDR3. The chain links TRBV28 to TRBJ1-5; D is perhaps TRBD1 (5 bases). The sample here was cultured PBMCs, taken from culture after CMV antigen stimulation. The receptor's source is a human donor in good health (CMV status not recorded). Some clones in this sample may be carry-over from other donors' samples. The CDR3 bases are TGTGCCAGCAGGGGGACCTGGGGGTACAATCAGCCCCAGCATTTT. The encoded protein is CASRGTWGYNQPQHF. The full variable domain, its missing parts supplied by reference TRBV28 and TRBJ1-5, is DVKVTQSSRYLVKRTGEKVFLECVQDMDHENMFWYRQDPGLGLRLIYFSYDVKMKEKGDIPEGYSVSREKKERFSLILESASTNQTSMYLCASRGTWGYNQPQHFGDGTRLSIL.